This TCR beta chain stems from a study of shared clonotypes between healthy human individuals. The authors ran the assay at deep level. Sequencing used immunoSEQ multiplex PCR; TCRdb keeps in-frame clones, though not all of them. The data show 2 million to 2.5 million clones, with approximately 96% seen just once and more than 0.1% held by the top ten. A split of CD4+ cells into CD45RA+ naive and CD45RA-negative memory subsets was performed. The CDR3 loop spans 14 amino acids. The germline gives CDR1 MNHNS, CDR2 SASEGT. The V gene lost 6 bases and the J gene lost 3 bases, with 13 bases spanning the gap. Study-level points and caveats: Clonotype sharing levels among donors were expected to vary with sequencing depth.

Points on this clone: As yet, its antigen is unknown.

This receptor was taken from a man between 18 and 29 years old in good health. This chain links TRBV6-1 with TRBJ2-3; D uncertain. Sequenced sample: naive CD4+ T cells sorted from blood. Subset here: CD45RA+ positively selected. The CDR3 loop is CASRVLGVTDTQYF. The CDR3, as DNA: TGTGCCAGCAGAGTCCTTGGGGTAACAGATACGCAGTATTTT.